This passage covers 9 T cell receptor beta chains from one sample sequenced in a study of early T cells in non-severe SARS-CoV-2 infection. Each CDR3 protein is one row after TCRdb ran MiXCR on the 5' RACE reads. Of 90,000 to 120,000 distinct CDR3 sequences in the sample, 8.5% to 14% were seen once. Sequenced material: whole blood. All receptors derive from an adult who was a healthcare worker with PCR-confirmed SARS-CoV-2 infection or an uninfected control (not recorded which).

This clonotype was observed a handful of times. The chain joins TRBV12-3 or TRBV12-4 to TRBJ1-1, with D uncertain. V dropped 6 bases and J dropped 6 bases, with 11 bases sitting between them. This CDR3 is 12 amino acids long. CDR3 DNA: TGTGCCAGCAGAGGACTCGAACCTGAAGCTTTCTTT. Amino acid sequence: CASRGLEPEAFF.

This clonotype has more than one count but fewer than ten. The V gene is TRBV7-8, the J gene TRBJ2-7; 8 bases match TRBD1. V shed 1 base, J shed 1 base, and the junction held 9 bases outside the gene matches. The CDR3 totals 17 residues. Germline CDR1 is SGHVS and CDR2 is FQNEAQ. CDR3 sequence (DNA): TGTGCCAGCAGCTTAGAAGCCGGACAGGGTATGTCCTACGAGCAGTACTTC. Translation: CASSLEAGQGMSYEQYF.

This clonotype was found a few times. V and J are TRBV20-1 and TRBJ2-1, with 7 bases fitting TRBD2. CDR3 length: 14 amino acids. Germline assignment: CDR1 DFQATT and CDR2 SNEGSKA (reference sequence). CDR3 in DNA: TGCAGCACCATCTGGGAGGGGAATTACAATGAGCAGTTCTTC. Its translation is CSTIWEGNYNEQFF.

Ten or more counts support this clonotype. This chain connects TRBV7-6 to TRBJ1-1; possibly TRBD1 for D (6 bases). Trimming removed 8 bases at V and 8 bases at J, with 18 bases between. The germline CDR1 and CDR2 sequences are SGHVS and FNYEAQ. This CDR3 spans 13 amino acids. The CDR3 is CASWGGRTEEAFF. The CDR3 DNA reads TGTGCCAGCTGGGGGGGTAGGACAGAGGAAGCTTTCTTT.

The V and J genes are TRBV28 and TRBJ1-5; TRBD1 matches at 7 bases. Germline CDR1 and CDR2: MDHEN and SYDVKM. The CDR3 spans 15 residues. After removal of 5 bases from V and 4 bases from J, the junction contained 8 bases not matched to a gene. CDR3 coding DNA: TGTGCCAGCAGTCTTACAGGGGTGAGGAATCAGCCCCAGCATTTT. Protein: CASSLTGVRNQPQHF.

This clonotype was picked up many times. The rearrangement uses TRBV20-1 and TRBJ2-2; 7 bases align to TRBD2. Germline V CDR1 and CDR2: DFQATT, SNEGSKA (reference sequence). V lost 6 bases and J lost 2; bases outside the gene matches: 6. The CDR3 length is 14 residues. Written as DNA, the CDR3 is TGCAGTGCCGGGGGGACCCCAAACACCGGGGAGCTGTTTTTT. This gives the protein CSAGGTPNTGELFF.

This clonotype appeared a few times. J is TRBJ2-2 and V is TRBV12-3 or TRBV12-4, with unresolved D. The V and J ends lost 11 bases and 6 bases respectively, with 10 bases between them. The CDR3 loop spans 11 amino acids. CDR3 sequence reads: CASEAPGELFF. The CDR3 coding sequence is TGTGCCTCCGAAGCGCCCGGGGAGCTGTTTTTT.

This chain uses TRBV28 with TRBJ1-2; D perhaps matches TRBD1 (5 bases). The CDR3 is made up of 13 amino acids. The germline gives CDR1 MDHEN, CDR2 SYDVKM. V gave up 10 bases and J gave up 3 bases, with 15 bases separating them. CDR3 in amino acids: CATSSTEDYGYTF. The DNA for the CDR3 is TGTGCCACCTCCTCGACAGAAGACTATGGCTACACCTTC.

CDR3 amino acids: CASSLRGGPHTGELFF. For the CDR3, the DNA is TGTGCCAGCAGCTTGCGAGGGGGTCCTCACACCGGGGAGCTGTTTTTT. The chain joins TRBV7-9 to TRBJ2-2, with D possibly matching TRBD1 (6 bases). This CDR3 is built from 16 residues. Trimming shortened V by 3 bases and J by 3 bases, and 14 bases separated the two germline ends. Germline CDR1 reads SEHNR; CDR2 reads FQNEAQ (reference sequence).